These 8 T cell receptor beta chains were sequenced from one sample in a study of blood T cell repertoires in COVID-19. Repertoires were generated with immunoSEQ multiplex PCR, while TCRdb's copy carries only in-frame clones and drops some. The top ten hold approximately 6.5% of the sample, which has roughly 320,000 clones, around 90% seen once. Specimen: peripheral blood. The receptors were sampled from a woman aged 45-65 years with COVID-19, enrolled during active disease.

The CDR3 bases are TGTGCCAGCAGCTCCTCTGTCCACTATGGCTACACCTTC. Translating it yields CASSSSVHYGYTF. This chain joins TRBV9 and TRBJ1-2; unclear D gene. The CDR3 runs 13 residues. V shed 4 bases and J shed 3 bases, with 10 bases lying between them. Per germline, CDR1 SGDLS and CDR2 YYNGEE.

The chain employs TRBV6-5 and TRBJ1-1; D gene unclear. Deletions cut 8 bases from V and 7 bases from J, with 14 bases between. In germline, CDR1 is MNHEY, CDR2 SVGAGI. This CDR3 is built from 12 residues. The CDR3, as DNA: TGTGCCAGCGGTATAGCTCTGGGTGAAGCTTTCTTT. This gives the protein CASGIALGEAFF.

V usage is TRBV7-9 and J usage is TRBJ1-2; D ambiguous. The germline gives CDR1 SEHNR, CDR2 FQNEAQ (reference sequence). Trimming took 2 bases from V and 1 from J, leaving 8 bases between them. The CDR3 totals 14 residues. The CDR3 spells CASSLTSINYGYTF. The CDR3 region has the DNA TGTGCCAGCAGCTTAACATCGATTAACTATGGCTACACCTTC.

The J gene is TRBJ2-3, the V gene TRBV27; D not resolved. Trimming took 7 bases from V and 1 from J, leaving 15 bases between them. Germline CDR1 is MNHEY and CDR2 is SMNVEV (reference sequence). The CDR3 covers 15 residues. The CDR3 here is CASTKLGQGTDTQYF. CDR3 sequence (DNA): TGTGCCAGCACCAAACTCGGCCAGGGCACAGATACGCAGTATTTT.

The CDR3 coding sequence is TGTGCCAGCTCACCAGGAGACGGCAAGAGCACTGAAGCTTTCTTT. Its translation: CASSPGDGKSTEAFF. V usage is TRBV18 and J usage is TRBJ1-1; D is ambiguous. Germline lookup yields CDR1 KGHSH and CDR2 LQKENI. The V gene lost 2 bases and the J gene lost 4 bases, with 14 bases spanning the gap. The CDR3 covers 15 residues.

This clone was recorded a few times. V and J are TRBV27 and TRBJ1-4; maybe TRBD1 (5 bases). The CDR3 is 13 amino acids. Germline CDR1 MNHEY, CDR2 SMNVEV (reference sequence). V dropped 6 bases and J dropped 10 bases, with 15 bases sitting between them. The CDR3 DNA reads as TGTGCCAGCAGGACGGGGGTGGGTGGAAAACTGTTTTTT. It codes for CASRTGVGGKLFF.

The genes are TRBV2 and TRBJ2-1, with D possibly being TRBD2 (6 bases). CDR3 length equals 13 residues. V was trimmed by 3 bases and J by 9 bases, leaving 12 bases between them. From germline, CDR1 is SNHLY and CDR2 FYNNEI. The CDR3 reads CASSEETRGEQFF. The CDR3 bases are TGTGCCAGCAGTGAGGAGACTAGGGGTGAGCAGTTCTTC.

The chain has TRBV30 and TRBJ1-1; 9 nucleotides align to TRBD1. CDR1 is GTSNPN and CDR2 is SVGIG in the germline V gene (reference sequence). With 3 bases clipped from V and 3 bases from J, the junction kept 2 bases outside the gene matches. There are 13 residues in the CDR3. CDR3 sequence (DNA): TGTGCCTGGAGACGGGACAGGGACACTGAAGCTTTCTTT. This gives the protein CAWRRDRDTEAFF.